This T cell receptor (beta chain) was sequenced for a study of T cells in Graves' hyperthyroidism and ophthalmopathy. V lost 2 bases and J lost 7; bases outside the gene matches: 13. This CDR3 is 16 amino acids long. Germline V CDR1 and CDR2: MDHEN, SYDVKM. The investigators amplified TCR beta CDR3 regions from RNA transcripts. The TCR CDR3 first-round RT-PCR relied on the HTBI primer set. One entry per CDR3 protein results from TCRdb running MiXCR on the multiplex PCR reads. This sample has about 640,000 distinct CDR3 sequences; about 14% occur once, and the top ten carry approximately 12%. The sample holds many counts of this clonotype. Its antigen is still unknown. Study-wide points: Blood also showed most of the thyroid clonotypes that were expanded above 0.001.

Patients with ophthalmopathy all had a Clinical Activity Score of at least 3, a NOSPECS grade of at least 4 and duration under 3 months. Patients with uncontrolled infections, other autoimmune diseases, pregnancy or lactation were excluded. The TCR sequence derives from a woman in her forties or fifties with Graves' ophthalmopathy. Sequencing used blood. The J gene is TRBJ2-7, the V gene TRBV28; TRBD2 matches at 8 bases. The CDR3 coding sequence is TGTGCCAGCAGTTTAGCGGGAGGTCACGTCACGGGGGAGCAGTACTTC. Translating gives CASSLAGGHVTGEQYF.